This T cell receptor (beta chain) is from a study of OX40 agonist ivuxolimab in advanced cancers. Study-level information: The dose of intravenous ivuxolimab that patients received every 2 weeks ranged from 0.01 to 10 mg/kg.

Produced via immunoSEQ multiplex PCR; TCRdb's table is partial and in-frame only. The data contain under 100,000 clones, about four fifths of them singletons. Sequenced material: CD4+ or CD8+ T cells sorted from blood, taken in a trial of the OX40 agonist ivuxolimab. The sequence was obtained from an adult with an advanced solid tumor such as melanoma, head and neck, liver or kidney cancer.

CDR3 DNA: TGTGCCAGCAGCTCAGGGGGCGATGGCTACACCTTC. Protein sequence: CASSSGGDGYTF. The chain uses TRBV7-2 and TRBJ1-2, with 8 bases lining up with TRBD1. The J segment lost 6 bases and the V segment lost 4 bases, leaving 1 base of the junction unmatched. The CDR3 totals 12 residues. Germline V gives CDR1 SGHTA, CDR2 FQGNSA. Full variable domain (missing parts from reference TRBV7-2 and TRBJ1-2): GAGVSQSPSNKVTEKGKDVELRCDPISGHTALYWYRQSLGQGLEFLIYFQGNSAPDKSGLPSDRFSAERTGGSVSTLTIQRTQQEDSAVYLCASSSGGDGYTFGSGTRLTVV.